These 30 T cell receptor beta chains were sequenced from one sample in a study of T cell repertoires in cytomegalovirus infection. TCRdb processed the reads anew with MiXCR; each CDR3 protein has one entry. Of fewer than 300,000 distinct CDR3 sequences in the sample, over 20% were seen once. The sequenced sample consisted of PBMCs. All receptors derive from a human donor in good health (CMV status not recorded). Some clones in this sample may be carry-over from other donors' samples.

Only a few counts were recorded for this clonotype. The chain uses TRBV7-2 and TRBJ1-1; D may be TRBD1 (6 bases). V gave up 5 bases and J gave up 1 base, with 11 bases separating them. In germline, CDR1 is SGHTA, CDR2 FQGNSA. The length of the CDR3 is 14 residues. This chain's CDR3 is CASSTPTGNTEAFF. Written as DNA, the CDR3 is TGTGCCAGCAGCACTCCGACAGGGAACACTGAAGCTTTCTTT.

The CDR3 region is CSAQRKFGEQYF. CDR3 in DNA: TGCAGTGCCCAGCGGAAGTTCGGCGAGCAGTACTTC. The V gene is TRBV20-1, the J gene TRBJ2-7; D may be TRBD2 (5 bases). The CDR3 contains 12 residues. With 6 bases removed from V and 6 bases from J, the gap between germline ends came to 15 bases. Looked up from germline, CDR1 is DFQATT and CDR2 is SNEGSKA (reference sequence).

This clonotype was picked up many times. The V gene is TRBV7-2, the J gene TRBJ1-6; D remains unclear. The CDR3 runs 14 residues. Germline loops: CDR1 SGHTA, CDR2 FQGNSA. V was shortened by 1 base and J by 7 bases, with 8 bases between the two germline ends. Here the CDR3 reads CASSLEWANSPLHF. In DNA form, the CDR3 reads TGTGCCAGCAGCTTAGAGTGGGCCAATTCACCCCTCCACTTT.

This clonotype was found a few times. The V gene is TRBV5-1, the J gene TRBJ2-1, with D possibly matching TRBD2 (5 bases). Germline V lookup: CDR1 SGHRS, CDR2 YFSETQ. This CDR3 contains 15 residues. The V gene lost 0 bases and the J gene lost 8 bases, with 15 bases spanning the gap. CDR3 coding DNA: TGCGCCAGCAGCTTGGAGCGGCCGAATAGGGATGAGCAGTTCTTC. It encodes CASSLERPNRDEQFF.

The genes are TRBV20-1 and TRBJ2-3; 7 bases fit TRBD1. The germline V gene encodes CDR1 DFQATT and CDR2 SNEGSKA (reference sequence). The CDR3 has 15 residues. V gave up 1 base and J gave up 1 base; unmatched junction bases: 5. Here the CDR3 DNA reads TGCAGTGCTAGAGCCATCGGGACAGGCACAGATACGCAGTATTTT. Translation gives CSARAIGTGTDTQYF.

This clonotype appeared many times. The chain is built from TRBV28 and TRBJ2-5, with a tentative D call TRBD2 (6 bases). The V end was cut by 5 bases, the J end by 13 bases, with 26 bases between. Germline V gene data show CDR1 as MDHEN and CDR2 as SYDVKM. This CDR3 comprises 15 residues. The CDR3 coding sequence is TGTGCCAGCAGTACCCCCCGAGGTAGCGGTTCCATATGGTACTTC. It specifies CASSTPRGSGSIWYF.

The CDR3 spells CASRENLYNEQFF. In DNA form, the CDR3 reads TGTGCCAGCAGAGAGAACCTCTACAATGAGCAGTTCTTC. The chain employs TRBV14 and TRBJ2-1; D is unresolved. Germline V gives CDR1 SGHDN, CDR2 FVKESK. The CDR3 contains 13 residues. V lost 6 bases, J lost 3 bases, and 9 bases lay in between.

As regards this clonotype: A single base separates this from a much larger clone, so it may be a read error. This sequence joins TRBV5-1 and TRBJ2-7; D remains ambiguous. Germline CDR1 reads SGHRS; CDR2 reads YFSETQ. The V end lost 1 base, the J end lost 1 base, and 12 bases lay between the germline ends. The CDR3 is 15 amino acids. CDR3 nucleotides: TGCGCCAGCAGCTTGCCACCGGGCGGATCCTACGAGCAGTACTTC. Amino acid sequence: CASSLPPGGSYEQYF.

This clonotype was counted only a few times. CDR3 amino acids: CASSPASGANVLTF. In DNA, the CDR3 is TGTGCCAGCAGCCCGGCCTCTGGGGCCAACGTCCTGACTTTC. The rearrangement joins TRBV7-2 to TRBJ2-6, with D unclear. Trimming stripped 5 bases from V and 0 bases from J, with 5 bases between. Germline CDR1 reads SGHTA; CDR2 reads FQGNSA. CDR3 length: 14 amino acids. Complete variable domain (other parts from reference TRBV7-2 and TRBJ2-6): GAGVSQSPSNKVTEKGKDVELRCDPISGHTALYWYRQSLGQGLEFLIYFQGNSAPDKSGLPSDRFSAERTGGSVSTLTIQRTQQEDSAVYLCASSPASGANVLTFGAGSRLTVL.

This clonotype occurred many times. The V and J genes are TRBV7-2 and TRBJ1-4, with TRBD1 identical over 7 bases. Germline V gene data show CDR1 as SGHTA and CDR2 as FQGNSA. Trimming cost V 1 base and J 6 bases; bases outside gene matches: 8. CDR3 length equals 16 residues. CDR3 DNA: TGTGCCAGCAGCTTAGGGGGAACAGGGGCCCATGAAAAACTGTTTTTT. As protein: CASSLGGTGAHEKLFF. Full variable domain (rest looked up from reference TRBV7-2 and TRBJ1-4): GAGVSQSPSNKVTEKGKDVELRCDPISGHTALYWYRQSLGQGLEFLIYFQGNSAPDKSGLPSDRFSAERTGGSVSTLTIQRTQQEDSAVYLCASSLGGTGAHEKLFFGSGTQLSVL.

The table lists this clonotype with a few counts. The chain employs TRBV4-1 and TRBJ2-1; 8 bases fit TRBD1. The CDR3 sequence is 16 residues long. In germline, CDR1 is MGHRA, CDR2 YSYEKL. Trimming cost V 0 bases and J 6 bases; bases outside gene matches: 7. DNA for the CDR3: TGCGCCAGCAGCCAAGATGGGCAGGGGGCCCTCAATGAGCAGTTCTTC. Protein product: CASSQDGQGALNEQFF.

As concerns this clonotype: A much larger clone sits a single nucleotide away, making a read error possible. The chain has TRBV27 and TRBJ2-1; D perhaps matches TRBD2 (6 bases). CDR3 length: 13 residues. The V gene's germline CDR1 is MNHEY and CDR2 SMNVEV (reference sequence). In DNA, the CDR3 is TGTGCCAGCAGTACCACTAGCTTTCCTGAGCAGTTGTTC. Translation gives CASSTTSFPEQLF.

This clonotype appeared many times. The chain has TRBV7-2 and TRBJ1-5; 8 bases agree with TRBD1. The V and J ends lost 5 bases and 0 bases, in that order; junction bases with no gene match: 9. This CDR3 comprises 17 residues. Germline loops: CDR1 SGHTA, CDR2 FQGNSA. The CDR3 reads CASSGDWGQVSNQPQHF. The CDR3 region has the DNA TGTGCCAGCAGCGGGGACTGGGGACAGGTTAGCAATCAGCCCCAGCATTTT.

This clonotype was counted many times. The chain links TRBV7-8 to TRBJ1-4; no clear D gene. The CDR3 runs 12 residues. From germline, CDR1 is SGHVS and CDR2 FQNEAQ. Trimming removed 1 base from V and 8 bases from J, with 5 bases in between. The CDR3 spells CASSLDPEKLFF. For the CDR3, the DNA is TGTGCCAGCAGCTTAGACCCGGAAAAACTGTTTTTT. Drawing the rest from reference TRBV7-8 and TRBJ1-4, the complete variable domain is GAGVSQSPRYKVAKRGQDVALRCDPISGHVSLFWYQQALGQGPEFLTYFQNEAQLDKSGLPSDRFFAERPEGSVSTLKIQRTQQEDSAVYLCASSLDPEKLFFGSGTQLSVL.

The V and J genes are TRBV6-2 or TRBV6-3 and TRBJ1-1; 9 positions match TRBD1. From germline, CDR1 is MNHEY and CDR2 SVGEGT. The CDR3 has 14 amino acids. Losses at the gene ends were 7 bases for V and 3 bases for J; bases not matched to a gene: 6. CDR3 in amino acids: CASKKQGADTEAFF. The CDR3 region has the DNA TGTGCCAGCAAAAAACAGGGGGCGGACACTGAAGCTTTCTTT.

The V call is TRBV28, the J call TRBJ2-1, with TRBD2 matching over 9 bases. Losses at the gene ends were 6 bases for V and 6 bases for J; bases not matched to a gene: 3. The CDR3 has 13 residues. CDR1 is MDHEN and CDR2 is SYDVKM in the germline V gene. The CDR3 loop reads CASRGSGGNEQFF. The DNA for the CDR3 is TGTGCCAGCAGGGGTAGCGGGGGCAATGAGCAGTTCTTC.

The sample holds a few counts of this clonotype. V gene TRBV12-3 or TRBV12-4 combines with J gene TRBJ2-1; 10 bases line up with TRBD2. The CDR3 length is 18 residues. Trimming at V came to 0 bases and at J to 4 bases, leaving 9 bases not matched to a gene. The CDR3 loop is CASSLAKLLAGSYNEQFF. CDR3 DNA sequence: TGTGCCAGCAGTTTAGCCAAACTACTAGCGGGATCTTACAATGAGCAGTTCTTC.

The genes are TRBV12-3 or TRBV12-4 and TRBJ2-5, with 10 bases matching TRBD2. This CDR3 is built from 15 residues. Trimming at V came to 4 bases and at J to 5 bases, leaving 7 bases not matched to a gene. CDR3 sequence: CASSSPGLASETQYF. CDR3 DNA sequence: TGTGCCAGCAGTTCACCGGGACTAGCGTCGGAGACCCAGTACTTC.

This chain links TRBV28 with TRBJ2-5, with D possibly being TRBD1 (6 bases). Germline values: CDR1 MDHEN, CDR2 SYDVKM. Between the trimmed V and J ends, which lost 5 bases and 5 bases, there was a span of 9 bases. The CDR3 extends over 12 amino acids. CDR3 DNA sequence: TGTGCCAGCAGTCGACAGGTCGAGACCCAGTACTTC. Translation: CASSRQVETQYF.

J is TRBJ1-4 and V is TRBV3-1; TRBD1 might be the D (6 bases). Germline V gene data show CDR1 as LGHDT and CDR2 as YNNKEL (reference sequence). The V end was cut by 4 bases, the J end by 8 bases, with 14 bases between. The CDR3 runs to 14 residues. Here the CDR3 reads CASSPEQGGEKLFF. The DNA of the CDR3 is TGTGCCAGCAGCCCTGAACAGGGCGGAGAAAAACTGTTTTTT.

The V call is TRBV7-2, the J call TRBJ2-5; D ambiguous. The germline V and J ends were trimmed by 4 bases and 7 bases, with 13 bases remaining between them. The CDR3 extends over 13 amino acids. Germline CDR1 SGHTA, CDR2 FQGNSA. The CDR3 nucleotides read TGTGCCAGCAGCTCCTTTCTAAGACGGACCCAGTACTTC. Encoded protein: CASSSFLRRTQYF.

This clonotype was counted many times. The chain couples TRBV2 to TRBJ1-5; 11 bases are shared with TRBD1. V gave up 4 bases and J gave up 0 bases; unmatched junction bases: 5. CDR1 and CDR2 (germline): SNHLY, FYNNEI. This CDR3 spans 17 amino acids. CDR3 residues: CASSVGQGAFSNQPQHF. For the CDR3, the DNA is TGTGCCAGCAGTGTCGGACAGGGGGCGTTTAGCAATCAGCCCCAGCATTTT.

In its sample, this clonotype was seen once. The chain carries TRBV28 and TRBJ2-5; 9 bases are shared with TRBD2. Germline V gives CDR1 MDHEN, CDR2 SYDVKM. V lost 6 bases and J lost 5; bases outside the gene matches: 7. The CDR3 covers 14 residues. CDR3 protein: CASRPGTSLETQYF. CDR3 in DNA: TGTGCCAGCAGACCCGGGACTAGCTTGGAGACCCAGTACTTC.

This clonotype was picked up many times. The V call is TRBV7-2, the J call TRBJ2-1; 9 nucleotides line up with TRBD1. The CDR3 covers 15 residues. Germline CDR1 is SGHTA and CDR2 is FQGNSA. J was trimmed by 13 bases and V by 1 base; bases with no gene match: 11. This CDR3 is CASSLGTGVRGPQFF. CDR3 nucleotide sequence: TGTGCCAGCAGCTTAGGGACAGGGGTTAGGGGGCCACAGTTCTTC. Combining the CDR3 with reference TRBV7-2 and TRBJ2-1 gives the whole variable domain GAGVSQSPSNKVTEKGKDVELRCDPISGHTALYWYRQSLGQGLEFLIYFQGNSAPDKSGLPSDRFSAERTGGSVSTLTIQRTQQEDSAVYLCASSLGTGVRGPQFFGPGTRLTVL.

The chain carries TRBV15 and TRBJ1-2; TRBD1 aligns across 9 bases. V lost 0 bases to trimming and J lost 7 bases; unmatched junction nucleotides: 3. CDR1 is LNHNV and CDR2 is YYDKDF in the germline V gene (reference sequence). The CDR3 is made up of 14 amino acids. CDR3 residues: CATSRDGQGFGYTF. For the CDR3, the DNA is TGTGCCACCAGCAGAGATGGACAGGGGTTTGGCTACACCTTC.

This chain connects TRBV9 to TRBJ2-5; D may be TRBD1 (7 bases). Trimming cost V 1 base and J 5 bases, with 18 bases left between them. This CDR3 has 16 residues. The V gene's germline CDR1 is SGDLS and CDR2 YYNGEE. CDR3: CASSVRGDSSYETQYF. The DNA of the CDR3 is TGTGCCAGCAGCGTAAGGGGGGACAGCTCTTACGAGACCCAGTACTTC.

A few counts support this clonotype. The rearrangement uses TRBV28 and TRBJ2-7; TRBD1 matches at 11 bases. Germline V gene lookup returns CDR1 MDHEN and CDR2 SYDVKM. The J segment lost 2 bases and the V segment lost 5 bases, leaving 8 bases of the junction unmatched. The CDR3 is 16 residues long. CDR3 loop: CASSAPPGQGAYEQYF. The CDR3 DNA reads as TGTGCCAGCAGTGCACCTCCGGGACAGGGGGCCTACGAGCAGTACTTC.

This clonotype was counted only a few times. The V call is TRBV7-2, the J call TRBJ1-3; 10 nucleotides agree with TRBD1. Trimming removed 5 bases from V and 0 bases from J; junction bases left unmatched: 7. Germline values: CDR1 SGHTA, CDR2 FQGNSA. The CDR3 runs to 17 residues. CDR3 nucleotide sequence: TGTGCCAGCAGCGCCGGGACAGGGGCTCGCTCTGGAAACACCATATATTTT. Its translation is CASSAGTGARSGNTIYF.

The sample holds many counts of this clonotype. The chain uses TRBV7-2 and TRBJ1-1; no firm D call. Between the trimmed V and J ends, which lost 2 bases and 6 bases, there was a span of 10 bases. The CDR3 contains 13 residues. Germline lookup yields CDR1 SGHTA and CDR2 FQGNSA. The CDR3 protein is CASSLKRGAEAFF. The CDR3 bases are TGTGCCAGCAGCTTAAAACGCGGAGCTGAAGCTTTCTTT.

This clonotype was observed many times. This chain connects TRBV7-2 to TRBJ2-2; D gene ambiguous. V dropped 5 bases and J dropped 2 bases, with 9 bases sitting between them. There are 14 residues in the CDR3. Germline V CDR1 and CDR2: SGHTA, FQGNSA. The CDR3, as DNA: TGTGCCAGCAGCGCGAACAGAAACACCGGGGAGCTGTTTTTT. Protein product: CASSANRNTGELFF.